The source of this TCR beta chain is a study of human T cells and chemical hapten exposure. Time point meaning: patch test 2, 6 weeks after DPC sensitization. Treatment: therapeutic diphenylcyclopropenone sensitization with weekly scalp DPC. TCRdb re-called the RACE reads through MiXCR, storing one row per CDR3 protein. The sample shows about 50,000 distinct CDR3 sequences, about 10% of them seen only once. Germline loops: CDR1 SGHAT, CDR2 FQNNGV. Trimming took 5 bases from V and 8 from J; bases not matched to a gene: 7. CDR3 length: 16 amino acids. The sequence was collected from a woman aged 50 to 60 with alopecia areata. Some clones in this sample may be carry-over from other donors' samples. This rearrangement joins TRBV11-2 to TRBJ2-1; TRBD2 agrees at 15 bases. Source: whole blood, taken in connection with sensitization to the hapten diphenylcyclopropenone (DPC). The CDR3 region is CASSAGTSGRFHEQFF. Here the CDR3 DNA reads TGTGCCAGCAGCGCCGGGACTAGCGGGAGGTTTCATGAGCAGTTCTTC.